These 30 T cell receptor beta chains share one sample of origin, sequenced in a study of radiotherapy plus CTLA-4 blockade in lung cancer. The assay was immunoSEQ multiplex PCR, and TCRdb's table has in-frame clones only and misses some. The sample carries tens of thousands of clones, around 73% recorded once. The source was peripheral blood, collected from a patient treated with radiotherapy plus ipilimumab. Every receptor here comes from a human donor with non-small cell lung cancer who had stable disease on radiotherapy plus ipilimumab.

This chain connects TRBV5-4 to TRBJ2-5; D ambiguous. CDR1 is SGHNT, CDR2 YYREEE, per germline (reference sequence). The CDR3 has 15 amino acids. V dropped 3 bases and J dropped 0 bases, with 12 bases sitting between them. The CDR3 nucleotides are TGTGCCAGCAGCTCGGACGGGCTTAACCAAGAGACCCAGTACTTC. Translation gives CASSSDGLNQETQYF.

This clone has only one observation. The rearrangement joins TRBV7-2 to TRBJ2-2, with D perhaps matching TRBD1 or TRBD2 (5 bases each). The CDR3 is made up of 18 amino acids. The V gene lost 9 bases and the J gene lost 2 bases, with 25 bases spanning the gap. The germline V gene has CDR1 SGHTA and CDR2 FQGNSA. As DNA, the CDR3 is TGTGCCAGTAAGAGGTACACCGGGACGCACACAAACACCGGGGAGCTGTTTTTT. This translates into CASKRYTGTHTNTGELFF.

The chain employs TRBV5-8 and TRBJ2-5, with 7 bases identical to TRBD1. The germline V gene has CDR1 SGHTS and CDR2 YDEGEE. V dropped 0 bases and J dropped 5; count of bases not matched to a gene: 4. This CDR3 has 14 residues. The CDR3 region is CASSLGQQGETQYF. Here the CDR3 DNA reads TGTGCCAGCAGCTTGGGGCAACAGGGGGAGACCCAGTACTTC. The whole variable domain, remainder taken from reference TRBV5-8 and TRBJ2-5, is EAGVTQSPTHLIKTRGQQATLRCSPISGHTSVYWYQQALGLGLQFLLWYDEGEERNRGNFPPRFSGRQFPNYSSELNVNALELEDSALYLCASSLGQQGETQYFGPGTRLLVL.

V gene TRBV11-2 combines with J gene TRBJ2-2; 7 bases are a match to TRBD1. V shed 1 base, J shed 2 bases, and the junction held 1 base outside the gene matches. CDR1 SGHAT and CDR2 FQNNGV come from the germline V gene. The CDR3 contains 15 residues. In DNA form, the CDR3 reads TGTGCCAGCAGCTTAGGGGACAGAAACACCGGGGAGCTGTTTTTT. Encoded protein: CASSLGDRNTGELFF.

The rearrangement links TRBV19 to TRBJ2-1; D may be TRBD1 (6 bases). Trimming cost V 4 bases and J 10 bases, with 17 bases left between them. Germline-derived CDR1 and CDR2 are LNHDA and SQIVND (reference sequence). This CDR3 contains 14 residues. CDR3: CASSRTAGVGEQFF. For the CDR3, the DNA is TGTGCCAGTAGTAGAACGGCAGGGGTCGGCGAGCAGTTCTTC.

The chain recombines TRBV7-2 with TRBJ1-1; D ambiguous. This CDR3 is 13 amino acids long. Trimming removed 6 bases from V and 2 bases from J, with 10 bases in between. CDR1 is SGHTA and CDR2 is FQGNSA in the germline V gene. In DNA form, the CDR3 reads TGTGCCAGCAGTCAGACGCTAAACACTGAAGCTTTCTTT. This gives the protein CASSQTLNTEAFF.

The rearrangement uses TRBV6-1 and TRBJ1-5; 12 bases align to TRBD1. The CDR3 is 15 amino acids. Per germline, CDR1 MNHNS and CDR2 SASEGT. J was trimmed by 6 bases and V by 8 bases; bases with no gene match: 8. CDR3 sequence: CASGTGTGGVQPQHF. The CDR3 DNA sequence: TGTGCCAGCGGAACCGGGACAGGGGGCGTTCAGCCCCAGCATTTT.

A word on this clone: Sequence at one end of the junction differs from germline and may be a read error. The chain joins TRBV6-1 to TRBJ2-1; D not certain. This CDR3 is 12 amino acids long. CDR1 MNHNS and CDR2 SASEGT come from the germline V gene. The CDR3 DNA reads TGTGCCACCAGTTCCTCCTACAATGAGCAGTTCTTC. Protein: CATSSSYNEQFF.

The J gene is TRBJ1-2, the V gene TRBV19; TRBD1 is a possible D gene (5 bases). V dropped 0 bases and J dropped 3 bases, with 11 bases sitting between them. The V gene's germline CDR1 is LNHDA and CDR2 SQIVND (reference sequence). This CDR3 has 15 amino acids. CDR3: CASSIEQEDYYGYTF. The CDR3 DNA follows: TGTGCCAGTAGTATAGAACAGGAGGACTACTATGGCTACACCTTC.

The CDR3 is CASRPGQEYNEQFF. CDR3 in DNA: TGTGCCAGCAGACCGGGACAGGAATACAATGAGCAGTTCTTC. The J gene is TRBJ2-1, the V gene TRBV2, with 8 bases matching TRBD1. The junction had 5 bases not matched to a gene; V was cut back by 6 bases and J by 4 bases. CDR3 length equals 14 residues. The germline V gene has CDR1 SNHLY and CDR2 FYNNEI.

The chain carries TRBV9 and TRBJ2-5; the match to TRBD1 covers 8 bases. The ends lost 0 bases at V and 5 bases at J; junction bases unmatched: 6. CDR1 SGDLS and CDR2 YYNGEE come from the germline V gene. This CDR3 spans 15 amino acids. As DNA, the CDR3 is TGTGCCAGCAGCGTAGTGGGCAGGGGGCACGAGACCCAGTACTTC. Amino acid sequence: CASSVVGRGHETQYF.

The chain recombines TRBV7-2 with TRBJ1-2, with unresolved D. The length of the CDR3 is 13 residues. CDR1 is SGHTA and CDR2 is FQGNSA in the germline V gene. V shed 2 bases and J shed 2 bases, with 6 bases lying between them. The CDR3 coding sequence is TGTGCCAGCAGCTTAAGGCAGAACTATGGCTACACCTTC. It specifies CASSLRQNYGYTF. The entire variable domain, with the rest obtained from reference TRBV7-2 and TRBJ1-2, is as follows: GAGVSQSPSNKVTEKGKDVELRCDPISGHTALYWYRQSLGQGLEFLIYFQGNSAPDKSGLPSDRFSAERTGGSVSTLTIQRTQQEDSAVYLCASSLRQNYGYTFGSGTRLTVV.

The rearrangement joins TRBV5-4 to TRBJ1-1; D is unclear. CDR3 length: 15 amino acids. Germline V CDR1 and CDR2: SGHNT, YYREEE (reference sequence). V was clipped by 4 bases and J by 1 base, with 14 bases between them. The CDR3 bases are TGTGCCAGCAGCCGGGGATCCCCACAGAACACTGAAGCTTTCTTT. This translates into CASSRGSPQNTEAFF.

The sample holds one count of this clone. This chain joins TRBV28 and TRBJ2-4, with TRBD2 as a possible D gene (5 bases). CDR3 size: 16 residues. CDR1 is MDHEN and CDR2 is SYDVKM in the germline V gene. V gave up 7 bases and J gave up 1 base, with 17 bases separating them. The CDR3 nucleotides are TGTGCCAGCAATCCCGACGGGGTTGGGGCCAAAAACATTCAGTACTTC. This translates into CASNPDGVGAKNIQYF.

V gene TRBV11-2 combines with J gene TRBJ2-7; maybe TRBD2 (6 bases). Germline V gene lookup returns CDR1 SGHAT and CDR2 FQNNGV. V lost 3 bases, J lost 6 bases, and 12 bases lay in between. The CDR3 runs to 13 residues. The CDR3 loop reads CASSFLRLGEQYF. CDR3 bases: TGTGCCAGCAGCTTTCTCAGACTAGGCGAGCAGTACTTC.

V gene TRBV27 combines with J gene TRBJ2-2; D is possibly TRBD2 (6 bases). The V gene lost 7 bases and the J gene lost 5 bases, with 20 bases spanning the gap. There are 16 residues in the CDR3. The germline V gene encodes CDR1 MNHEY and CDR2 SMNVEV (reference sequence). The CDR3 here is CASTSVGGRGTGELFF. The CDR3 nucleotides read TGTGCCAGCACCTCGGTGGGGGGAAGAGGGACCGGGGAGCTGTTTTTT.

By its share, this clone is medium-sized. CDR3 loop: CASRRVASSNQPQHF. The CDR3 region has the DNA TGTGCCAGCAGACGTGTAGCGTCCAGCAATCAGCCCCAGCATTTT. V is TRBV28 and J is TRBJ1-5; D gene ambiguous. Germline CDR1 and CDR2: MDHEN and SYDVKM. This CDR3 is built from 15 residues. V was cut by 6 bases and J by 1 base, with 13 bases left in between.

Notes on this clone: The sample contains more than one DNA sequence encoding this CDR3. The CDR3 DNA sequence: TGTGCCGTCCCGGGGGGGCCGGGCGGATCACCCCTCCACTTT. Residues: CAVPGGPGGSPLHF. V usage is TRBV7-9 and J usage is TRBJ1-6; tentative D call: TRBD1 (6 bases). The CDR3 has 14 amino acids. Trimming removed 11 bases at V and 10 bases at J, with 21 bases between. The germline CDR1 and CDR2 sequences are SEHNR and FQNEAQ (reference sequence).

The chain has TRBV6-5 and TRBJ1-2, with D hard to call. V was cut by 5 bases and J by 5 bases, with 12 bases left in between. This CDR3 comprises 13 residues. Germline CDR1 and CDR2: MNHEY and SVGAGI. The CDR3 nucleotides read TGTGCCAGCAGTGAGGAGAGGTGGTATGGCTACACCTTC. Residues: CASSEERWYGYTF.

The V and J genes are TRBV5-1 and TRBJ1-4; D is uncertain. Germline-derived CDR1 and CDR2 are SGHRS and YFSETQ. Deletions cut 4 bases from V and 3 bases from J, with 13 bases between. This CDR3 is 15 amino acids long. The CDR3 region is CASSLGLGSNEKLFF. Written as DNA, the CDR3 is TGCGCCAGCAGCCTGGGTCTGGGATCTAATGAAAAACTGTTTTTT.

The chain is built from TRBV7-8 and TRBJ1-1; 8 bases agree with TRBD1. The V gene end was trimmed by 4 bases and the J gene end by 5 bases; junction bases not matched to a gene: 3. Germline CDR1 is SGHVS and CDR2 is FQNEAQ. The CDR3 runs 13 residues. CDR3 in DNA: TGTGCCAGCAGCTCGACAGGGGTGACTGAAGCTTTCTTT. It specifies CASSSTGVTEAFF.

Sample share makes this clone medium-sized. This chain links TRBV5-1 with TRBJ1-3, with D uncertain. The CDR3 extends over 16 amino acids. Germline V gives CDR1 SGHRS, CDR2 YFSETQ. Trimming cost V 0 bases and J 2 bases, with 12 bases left between them. CDR3 sequence: CASSLDAGPPGNTIYF. The CDR3 coding sequence is TGCGCCAGCAGCTTGGATGCCGGGCCCCCTGGAAACACCATATATTTT.

This chain links TRBV29-1 with TRBJ1-6; 9 bases map to TRBD1. Germline assignment: CDR1 SQVTM and CDR2 ANQGSEA. The CDR3 loop spans 13 amino acids. V trimming: 6 bases; J trimming: 6 bases; junction bases outside the gene matches: 3. CDR3 in amino acids: CSVKTGGNSPLHF. For the CDR3, the DNA is TGCAGCGTCAAGACAGGGGGTAATTCACCCCTCCACTTT.

V usage is TRBV6-1 and J usage is TRBJ2-1, with D maybe TRBD2 (6 bases). CDR1 and CDR2 from the germline V gene are MNHNS and SASEGT. Trimming removed 4 bases at V and 2 bases at J, with 9 bases between. This CDR3 is built from 14 residues. The CDR3 region is CASSVEGPYNEQFF. The CDR3 nucleotides read TGTGCCAGCAGTGTGGAGGGCCCCTACAATGAGCAGTTCTTC.

This chain links TRBV4-1 with TRBJ1-1, with D unresolved. Germline CDR1 and CDR2: MGHRA and YSYEKL. This CDR3 has 15 amino acids. Trimming removed 1 base at V and 4 bases at J, with 13 bases between. CDR3 amino acids: CASSQGVKEGTEAFF. The DNA for the CDR3 is TGCGCCAGCAGCCAAGGCGTTAAAGAGGGCACTGAAGCTTTCTTT.

The J gene is TRBJ1-5, the V gene TRBV7-2; D remains ambiguous. The CDR3 runs to 15 residues. The V gene lost 4 bases and the J gene lost 4 bases, with 14 bases spanning the gap. Per germline, CDR1 SGHTA and CDR2 FQGNSA. CDR3 sequence reads: CASSSQAATNQPQHF. The DNA for the CDR3 is TGTGCCAGCAGCTCCCAGGCAGCAACAAATCAGCCCCAGCATTTT. Filled out from reference TRBV7-2 and TRBJ1-5, the complete variable domain reads GAGVSQSPSNKVTEKGKDVELRCDPISGHTALYWYRQSLGQGLEFLIYFQGNSAPDKSGLPSDRFSAERTGGSVSTLTIQRTQQEDSAVYLCASSSQAATNQPQHFGDGTRLSIL.

The count of this clone is one. The J gene is TRBJ1-6, the V gene TRBV5-1; the D gene is possibly TRBD1 (6 bases). Trimming removed 1 base at V and 8 bases at J, with 13 bases between. CDR1 is SGHRS and CDR2 is YFSETQ in the germline V gene. The CDR3 consists of 15 residues. This CDR3 is CASSLSQGSYSPLHF. CDR3 nucleotides: TGCGCCAGCAGCTTGAGTCAGGGGTCTTATTCACCCCTCCACTTT.

The rearrangement joins TRBV9 to TRBJ1-3; no reliable D call. Trimming left V 0 bases short and J 3 bases short, with 10 bases between. There are 15 residues in the CDR3. CDR1 is SGDLS and CDR2 is YYNGEE in the germline V gene. The CDR3 protein is CASSVGVGVGNTIYF. Here the CDR3 DNA reads TGTGCCAGCAGCGTAGGTGTCGGGGTTGGAAACACCATATATTTT.

A few counts support this clone. The V gene is TRBV9, the J gene TRBJ2-1, with TRBD2 matching over 7 bases. This CDR3 contains 15 residues. V shed 4 bases and J 2 bases; nucleotides not matched to a gene: 6. CDR1 and CDR2 from the germline V gene are SGDLS and YYNGEE. CDR3 in DNA: TGTGCCAGCAGCCCTTCTAGCGGAGCCTACAATGAGCAGTTCTTC. Translating it yields CASSPSSGAYNEQFF. Full variable domain (rest looked up from reference TRBV9 and TRBJ2-1): DSGVTQTPKHLITATGQRVTLRCSPRSGDLSVYWYQQSLDQGLQFLIQYYNGEERAKGNILERFSAQQFPDLHSELNLSSLELGDSALYFCASSPSSGAYNEQFFGPGTRLTVL.

Details on this clone: The germline gene is not matched at one end of the junction; a read error may be the cause. This CDR3 is also generated by other DNA sequences in the sample. This chain connects TRBV18 to TRBJ1-5; a possible D gene is TRBD1 (5 bases). Germline values: CDR1 KGHSH, CDR2 LQKENI. The CDR3 runs to 15 residues. The CDR3 DNA reads as TGCGCCAGCTCACCGGGCAGGGATGGCAATCAGCCCCAGCATTTT. This translates into CASSPGRDGNQPQHF.